Listed here are 15 T cell receptor beta chains from one sample, sequenced in a study of CD8 T cells in ankylosing spondylitis. One entry per CDR3 protein, called by TCRdb with MiXCR from the 5' RACE reads. Here the sample spans about 250,000 distinct CDR3 sequences, about 10% being singletons. Sequencing input: blood, either unsorted or a sorted T cell fraction (not recorded which). These receptor sequences come from a male donor with ankylosing spondylitis or in good health (not recorded which).

This chain connects TRBV3-1 to TRBJ1-2; no reliable D call. Per germline, CDR1 LGHDT and CDR2 YNNKEL (reference sequence). The CDR3 consists of 13 residues. The germline V and J ends were trimmed by 0 bases and 6 bases, with 8 bases remaining between them. The CDR3 DNA is TGTGCCAGCAGCCAAGAAGGGAACCATGGCTACACCTTC. Translated, it gives CASSQEGNHGYTF.

This clonotype was seen many times. The rearrangement links TRBV7-9 to TRBJ2-3, with no clear D. This CDR3 is 14 amino acids long. V lost 6 bases to trimming and J lost 4 bases, with 14 bases between them. Per the germline V gene, CDR1 is SEHNR and CDR2 is FQNEAQ (reference sequence). The CDR3 DNA sequence: TGTGCCAGCAGGGGCACTCTTCCGCCAGATACGCAGTATTTT. This codes for CASRGTLPPDTQYF. Based on the CDR3 plus reference TRBV7-9 and TRBJ2-3, the full variable domain is DTGVSQNPRHKITKRGQNVTFRCDPISEHNRLYWYRQTLGQGPEFLTYFQNEAQLEKSRLLSDRFSAERPKGSFSTLEIQRTEQGDSAMYLCASRGTLPPDTQYFGPGTRLTVL.

This clonotype was recorded at least ten times. The V gene is TRBV14, the J gene TRBJ2-7; D is unclear. Germline assignment: CDR1 SGHDN and CDR2 FVKESK. V lost 2 bases and J lost 0, with 11 bases in between. The CDR3 covers 15 residues. CDR3 amino acids: CASSQYGATSYEQYF. In nucleotides, the CDR3 is TGTGCCAGCAGCCAATACGGCGCGACCTCCTACGAGCAGTACTTC.

Concerning this clonotype itself: A much larger clone differs by one base, so this may be a read error. The J gene is TRBJ2-5, the V gene TRBV5-1; 9 bases match TRBD2. The DNA end is a closer match to TRBJ2-1, so the J assignment may be wrong. Germline CDR1 and CDR2: SGHRS and YFSETQ. CDR3 length equals 15 residues. The CDR3 coding sequence is TGCGCCAGCAGAGAAGGGACTAGCCCCCAAGAGACCCAGTTCTTC. Residues: CASREGTSPQETQFF.

This clonotype was counted at least ten times. The V call is TRBV3-1, the J call TRBJ2-2; D is ambiguous. The germline CDR1 and CDR2 sequences are LGHDT and YNNKEL (reference sequence). V lost 4 bases to trimming and J lost 5 bases, with 11 bases between them. The CDR3 consists of 14 residues. CDR3 loop: CASSPIYGTGELFF. The CDR3 region has the DNA TGTGCCAGCAGCCCTATCTACGGGACCGGGGAGCTGTTTTTT.

This clonotype was picked up many times. This rearrangement joins TRBV12-3 or TRBV12-4 to TRBJ2-1, with D hard to call. The CDR3 contains 13 residues. Trimming took off 5 bases at V and 8 bases at J, with 13 bases between the two ends. The CDR3 region is CASSEVPRDEQFF. The CDR3 DNA is TGTGCCAGCAGTGAGGTACCCCGGGATGAGCAGTTCTTC.

This clonotype occurred a few times. V is TRBV20-1 and J is TRBJ1-1, with D perhaps TRBD1 (6 bases). V was cut by 1 base and J by 2 bases, with 11 bases left in between. Germline V CDR1 and CDR2: DFQATT, SNEGSKA (reference sequence). The CDR3 loop spans 14 amino acids. Here the CDR3 DNA reads TGCAGTGCTAGAGTGACAGGCGGTAACACTGAAGCTTTCTTT. It specifies CSARVTGGNTEAFF.

This clonotype has ten or more counts. This chain links TRBV30 with TRBJ2-2; 11 nucleotides match TRBD2. Germline CDR1 is GTSNPN and CDR2 is SVGIG (reference sequence). V shed 4 bases, J shed 5 bases, and the junction held 9 bases outside the gene matches. This CDR3 region has 16 residues. The CDR3 loop reads CAWTQLAGVLTGELFF. In DNA, the CDR3 is TGTGCCTGGACCCAACTAGCGGGAGTTTTGACCGGGGAGCTGTTTTTT.

The V and J genes are TRBV20-1 and TRBJ1-2; D may be TRBD1 (6 bases). The CDR3 runs 14 residues. Germline CDR1 and CDR2: DFQATT and SNEGSKA (reference sequence). Trimming removed 6 bases at V and 1 base at J, with 15 bases between. The CDR3 protein is CSATRGGVNYGYTF. CDR3 DNA: TGCAGTGCAACGAGGGGGGGTGTTAACTATGGCTACACCTTC.

Ten or more counts support this clonotype. The rearrangement uses TRBV27 and TRBJ2-2, with 12 bases identical to TRBD2. The CDR3 has 16 amino acids. The V segment lost 6 bases and the J segment 6 bases; nucleotides outside the gene matches: 8. The germline CDR1 and CDR2 sequences are MNHEY and SMNVEV (reference sequence). The CDR3 coding sequence is TGTGCCAGCAGCTTACTAGCGGGAGGACCAGCCGGGGAGCTGTTTTTT. It specifies CASSLLAGGPAGELFF.

The genes are TRBV7-2 and TRBJ2-1, with TRBD2 identical over 11 bases. CDR1 is SGHTA and CDR2 is FQGNSA in the germline V gene. This CDR3 contains 15 residues. J was trimmed by 7 bases and V by 5 bases; bases with no gene match: 7. CDR3 DNA: TGTGCCAGCAGCGATAGCGGGAGGGCCGGAAATGAGCAGTTCTTC. Protein product: CASSDSGRAGNEQFF.

Many counts were recorded for this clonotype. The J gene is TRBJ2-2, the V gene TRBV12-3 or TRBV12-4; the match to TRBD1 covers 7 bases. The ends lost 8 bases at V and 0 bases at J; junction bases unmatched: 0. The length of the CDR3 is 13 residues. The CDR3 coding sequence is TGTGCCAGCGGACAGGCGAACACCGGGGAGCTGTTTTTT. Amino acid sequence: CASGQANTGELFF.

This clonotype appeared many times. This chain joins TRBV20-1 and TRBJ2-1; D gene uncertain. This CDR3 is 14 amino acids long. Trimming cost V 4 bases and J 0 bases, with 10 bases left between them. From germline, CDR1 is DFQATT and CDR2 SNEGSKA (reference sequence). CDR3 in amino acids: CSATDSSSYNEQFF. Here the CDR3 DNA reads TGCAGTGCTACCGACTCGAGCTCCTACAATGAGCAGTTCTTC.

This clonotype was found a few times. The chain uses TRBV7-2 and TRBJ2-7; no definite D call. CDR3 size: 16 residues. V was trimmed by 1 base and J by 4 bases, leaving 17 bases between them. CDR1 and CDR2 (germline): SGHTA, FQGNSA. CDR3 nucleotides: TGTGCCAGCAGCTTAGGGAGCGCAAGCTATATATACGAGCAGTACTTC. It specifies CASSLGSASYIYEQYF.

The chain is built from TRBV4-1 and TRBJ1-4, with D maybe TRBD1 (5 bases). The ends were cut back, 4 bases at V and 8 bases at J, with 17 bases in the middle. Germline CDR1 and CDR2: MGHRA and YSYEKL. This CDR3 has 15 amino acids. CDR3 in amino acids: CASSPRGERDEKLFF. The CDR3 coding sequence is TGCGCCAGCAGCCCACGGGGGGAACGGGACGAAAAACTGTTTTTT.